This T cell receptor (beta chain) was documented in a study of regulatory T cells in long-lasting Graves disease. This clonotype was seen at least ten times. V dropped 5 bases and J dropped 4; count of bases not matched to a gene: 13. The CDR3 contains 16 residues. Germline values: CDR1 SGHRS, CDR2 YFSETQ. Building the TCR beta libraries relied on iRepertoire HTBI primers, and CDR3 regions underwent Arm-PCR. MiXCR, run by TCRdb on the multiplex PCR reads, gives a single entry per CDR3 protein. This table has 400,000 to 500,000 distinct CDR3 sequences, 20% to 25% appearing once. The time point denotes: persistent/refractory GD, antithyroid drugs over 5 years with positive TRAb. PBMC RNA served as the TCR library source.

The gene calls are TRBV5-1 and TRBJ1-2, with 8 bases that match TRBD1. The clonotype comes from a female donor with Graves disease. The sequencing here drew on peripheral blood mononuclear cells (PBMCs), taken when the disease was refractory, from a patient treated with antithyroid drugs. Written as DNA, the CDR3 is TGCGCCAGCAGGCTCACTCCGGGACAGGAGACCTATGGCTACACCTTC. This codes for CASRLTPGQETYGYTF. Complete variable domain (other parts from reference TRBV5-1 and TRBJ1-2): KAGVTQTPRYLIKTRGQQVTLSCSPISGHRSVSWYQQTPGQGLQFLFEYFSETQRNKGNFPGRFSGRQFSNSRSEMNVSTLELGDSALYLCASRLTPGQETYGYTFGSGTRLTVV.